This TCR beta chain emerged from a study of cytomegalovirus exposure and HLA in healthy donors. The CDR3 contains 16 residues. V lost 0 bases and J 0 bases, leaving 7 bases between the germline ends. CDR1 is SGHNT and CDR2 is YYREEE in the germline V gene (reference sequence). PCR primers comprised 60 Vbeta and 13 Jbeta primers. Repertoires were generated with immunoSEQ multiplex PCR, while TCRdb's copy carries only in-frame clones and drops some. The sample has fewer than 180,000 clones, approximately 85% seen once. Sequencing was performed on PBMCs. The chain is built from TRBV5-4 and TRBJ1-6; no clear D gene. This receptor was identified in a man between 45 and 60 years old in good health and CMV-seropositive. The DNA for the CDR3 is TGTGCCAGCAGCTTGGGAGGGAGCTCCTATAATTCACCCCTCCACTTT. Amino acid sequence: CASSLGGSSYNSPLHF.